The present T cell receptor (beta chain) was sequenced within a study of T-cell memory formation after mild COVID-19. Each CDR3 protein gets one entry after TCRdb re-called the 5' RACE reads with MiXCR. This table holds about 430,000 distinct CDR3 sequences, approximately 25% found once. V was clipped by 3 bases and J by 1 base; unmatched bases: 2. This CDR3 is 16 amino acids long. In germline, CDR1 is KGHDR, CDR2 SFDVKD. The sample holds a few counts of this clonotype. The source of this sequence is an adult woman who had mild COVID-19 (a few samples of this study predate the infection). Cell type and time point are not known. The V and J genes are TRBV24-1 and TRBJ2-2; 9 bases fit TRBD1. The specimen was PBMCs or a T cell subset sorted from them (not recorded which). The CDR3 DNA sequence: TGTGCCACCAGTGATCGGGACAGGGTGAACACCGGGGAGCTGTTTTTT. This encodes CATSDRDRVNTGELFF.